This is a list of T cell receptor beta chains from one sample in a study of T cell changes during pregnancy in multiple sclerosis. Repertoires were generated with immunoSEQ multiplex PCR, while TCRdb's copy carries only in-frame clones and drops some. The table lists tens of thousands of clones, about 92% of them singletons. The source was peripheral blood, collected in the second trimester of pregnancy. The receptors were sampled from a female donor in good health, enrolled as a control in a pregnancy study. CDR3s include the opening cysteine and the closing phenylalanine or tryptophan. The D gene is left open where the match is weak. For some rows the clone size is stated as once, few or many, or as a class when expanded; others skip it.

V gene: TRBV10-3; D gene: NA; clone size: NA; J gene: TRBJ1-2; CDR3 DNA: TGTGCCATCAGTGAGTCCTCTGGCACCGGAGACGGCTACACCTTC; CDR3 protein: CAISESSGTGDGYTF
V gene: TRBV13; D gene: NA; clone size: NA; J gene: TRBJ1-2; CDR3 DNA: TGTGCCAGCAGCTTAAACCCGGAGAAGGGCTACACCTTC; CDR3 protein: CASSLNPEKGYTF
V gene: TRBV10-3; D gene: NA; clone size: NA; J gene: TRBJ1-5; CDR3 DNA: TGTGCCATCAGTGCGACACCGAATAGCAATCAGCCCCAGCATTTT; CDR3 protein: CAISATPNSNQPQHF
V gene: TRBV4-3; D gene: NA; clone size: once; J gene: TRBJ1-4; CDR3 DNA: TGCGCCAGCAGCCCCCATTTAGGGGAAAGCGAAAAACTGTTTTTT; CDR3 protein: CASSPHLGESEKLFF
V gene: TRBV4-1; D gene: TRBD2; clone size: NA; J gene: TRBJ2-3; CDR3 DNA: TGCGCCAGCAGCCAGGCTAGCGGTGCCATGGATACGCAGTATTTT; CDR3 protein: CASSQASGAMDTQYF
V gene: TRBV11-2; D gene: TRBD1; clone size: NA; J gene: TRBJ2-2; CDR3 DNA: TGTGCCAGCAGCTTAGGTTTGGGACAGGGGTACACCGGGGAGCTGTTTTTT; CDR3 protein: CASSLGLGQGYTGELFF
V gene: TRBV28; D gene: NA; clone size: NA; J gene: TRBJ2-7; CDR3 DNA: TGTGCCAGCAGTTTAGGCCGCGAGCAGTACTTC; CDR3 protein: CASSLGREQYF
V gene: TRBV5-1; D gene: TRBD2; clone size: NA; J gene: TRBJ2-5; CDR3 DNA: TGCGCCAGCAGCTTGGAACCGGGGGGAGAGACCCAGTACTTC; CDR3 protein: CASSLEPGGETQYF
V gene: TRBV19; D gene: TRBD1; clone size: NA; J gene: TRBJ2-3; CDR3 DNA: TGTGCCAGTAGCACGGGGAACAGGGGTTACGGCACAGATACGCAGTATTTT; CDR3 protein: CASSTGNRGYGTDTQYF
V gene: TRBV5-5; D gene: NA; clone size: once; J gene: TRBJ2-5; CDR3 DNA: TGTGCCAGCAGCCCGGTTTCCGAGTCCTGGGAGACCCAGTACTTC; CDR3 protein: CASSPVSESWETQYF
V gene: TRBV6-1; D gene: NA; clone size: few; J gene: TRBJ1-2; CDR3 DNA: TGTGCCAGCAGTGACCCCCAGGGGACGGGTTCTGGGGATGGCTACACCTTC; CDR3 protein: CASSDPQGTGSGDGYTF
V gene: TRBV30; D gene: NA; clone size: NA; J gene: TRBJ1-4; CDR3 DNA: TGTGCCTGGAGTGGCCAGTATAATGAAAAACTGTTTTTT; CDR3 protein: CAWSGQYNEKLFF
V gene: TRBV28; D gene: TRBD2; clone size: NA; J gene: TRBJ2-1; CDR3 DNA: TGTGCCAGCAGTGCCACCGGGACTAGCGGGATGGGTGAGCAGTTCTTC; CDR3 protein: CASSATGTSGMGEQFF
V gene: TRBV18; D gene: TRBD1; clone size: NA; J gene: TRBJ1-1; CDR3 DNA: TGTGCCAGCCGGTACACAGGGGCTAGGAACACTGAAGCTTTCTTT; CDR3 protein: CASRYTGARNTEAFF
V gene: TRBV30; D gene: NA; clone size: once; J gene: TRBJ2-3; CDR3 DNA: TGTGCCTGGAGTGGAAGTCACACAACGTTCCGGGGCACAGATACGCAGTATTTT; CDR3 protein: CAWSGSHTTFRGTDTQYF
V gene: TRBV7-2; D gene: TRBD1; clone size: NA; J gene: TRBJ2-7; CDR3 DNA: TGTGCCAGCAGCCCTGGACAGGGCGACGAGCAGTACTTC; CDR3 protein: CASSPGQGDEQYF
V gene: TRBV2; D gene: TRBD1; clone size: NA; J gene: TRBJ1-6; CDR3 DNA: TGTGCCAGCAGGGACAGGGGGACGGTTGCTAATTCACCCCTCCACTTT; CDR3 protein: CASRDRGTVANSPLHF
V gene: TRBV19; D gene: TRBD2; clone size: NA; J gene: TRBJ2-7; CDR3 DNA: TGTGCCAGTAGTTCGGGACTAGCGGGAGGTTATAACGAGCAGTACTTC; CDR3 protein: CASSSGLAGGYNEQYF
V gene: TRBV6-6; D gene: TRBD2; clone size: NA; J gene: TRBJ2-3; CDR3 DNA: TGTGCCAGCAGGGCCGGGACTAGCGGGTATGTCGGTACGCAGTATTTT; CDR3 protein: CASRAGTSGYVGTQYF
V gene: TRBV28; D gene: TRBD2; clone size: once; J gene: TRBJ2-1; CDR3 DNA: TGTGCCAGCAGTTTTTGGACTAGCGGGACCTACAATGAGCAGTTCTTC; CDR3 protein: CASSFWTSGTYNEQFF
V gene: TRBV10-3; D gene: NA; clone size: once; J gene: TRBJ2-5; CDR3 DNA: TGTGCCATCAGTGATTCGGGTGAGACCCAGTACTTC; CDR3 protein: CAISDSGETQYF
V gene: TRBV14; D gene: NA; clone size: NA; J gene: TRBJ2-5; CDR3 DNA: TGTGCCAGCAGCCCCGTCGGGGTCCGATTGGAGACCCAGTACTTC; CDR3 protein: CASSPVGVRLETQYF
V gene: TRBV9; D gene: TRBD1; clone size: NA; J gene: TRBJ1-2; CDR3 DNA: TGTGCCAGCAGCGGCCCCGCTGGAGGACAGGGGTCCCACTATGGCTACACCTTC; CDR3 protein: CASSGPAGGQGSHYGYTF
V gene: TRBV10-1; D gene: NA; clone size: NA; J gene: TRBJ2-5; CDR3 DNA: TGCGCCAGCAGCGAGGACAATTTGGAGACCCAGTACTTC; CDR3 protein: CASSEDNLETQYF
V gene: TRBV13; D gene: TRBD2; clone size: NA; J gene: TRBJ2-1; CDR3 DNA: TGTGCCAGCAGTTCAGCGGGAGGGTACAATGAGCAGTTCTTC; CDR3 protein: CASSSAGGYNEQFF
V gene: TRBV6-5; D gene: NA; clone size: once; J gene: TRBJ2-7; CDR3 DNA: TGTGCCAGCAGTTACTCGCGGCAGGGTGCCTACGAGCAGTACTTC; CDR3 protein: CASSYSRQGAYEQYF
V gene: TRBV2; D gene: TRBD1; clone size: NA; J gene: TRBJ2-1; CDR3 DNA: TGTGCCAGCAGCACAACAGGGGACCTATGGGATGAGCAGTTCTTC; CDR3 protein: CASSTTGDLWDEQFF
V gene: TRBV28; D gene: NA; clone size: NA; J gene: TRBJ2-7; CDR3 DNA: TGTGCCAGCAGTTTAACAGGGTTGGGGCAGTACTTC; CDR3 protein: CASSLTGLGQYF
V gene: TRBV11-3; D gene: TRBD1; clone size: NA; J gene: TRBJ1-1; CDR3 DNA: TGTGCCAGCAGCGAAACAGGGGGCGCCGACACTGAAGCTTTCTTT; CDR3 protein: CASSETGGADTEAFF
V gene: TRBV6-1; D gene: TRBD1; clone size: NA; J gene: TRBJ1-5; CDR3 DNA: TGTGCCAGCAGTGGATACAGGGGAATTCAGCCCCAGCATTTT; CDR3 protein: CASSGYRGIQPQHF
V gene: TRBV28; D gene: NA; clone size: NA; J gene: TRBJ2-7; CDR3 DNA: TGTGCCAGCAGCTCCCCCGACAGCTACGAGCAGTACTTC; CDR3 protein: CASSSPDSYEQYF